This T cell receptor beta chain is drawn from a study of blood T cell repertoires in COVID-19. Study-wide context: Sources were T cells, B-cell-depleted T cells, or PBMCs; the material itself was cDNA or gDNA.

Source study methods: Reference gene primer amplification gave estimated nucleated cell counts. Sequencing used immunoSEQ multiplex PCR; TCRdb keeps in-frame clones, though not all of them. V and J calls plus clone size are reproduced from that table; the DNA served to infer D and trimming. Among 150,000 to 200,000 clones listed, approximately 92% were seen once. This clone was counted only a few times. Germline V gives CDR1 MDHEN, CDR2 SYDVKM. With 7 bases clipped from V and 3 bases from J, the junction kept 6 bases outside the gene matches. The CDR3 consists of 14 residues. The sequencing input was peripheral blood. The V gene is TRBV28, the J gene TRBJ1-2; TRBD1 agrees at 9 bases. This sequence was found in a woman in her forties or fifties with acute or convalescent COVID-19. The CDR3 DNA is TGTGCCAGCACCCCGGGACAGGGTGACTATGGCTACACCTTC. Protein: CASTPGQGDYGYTF.